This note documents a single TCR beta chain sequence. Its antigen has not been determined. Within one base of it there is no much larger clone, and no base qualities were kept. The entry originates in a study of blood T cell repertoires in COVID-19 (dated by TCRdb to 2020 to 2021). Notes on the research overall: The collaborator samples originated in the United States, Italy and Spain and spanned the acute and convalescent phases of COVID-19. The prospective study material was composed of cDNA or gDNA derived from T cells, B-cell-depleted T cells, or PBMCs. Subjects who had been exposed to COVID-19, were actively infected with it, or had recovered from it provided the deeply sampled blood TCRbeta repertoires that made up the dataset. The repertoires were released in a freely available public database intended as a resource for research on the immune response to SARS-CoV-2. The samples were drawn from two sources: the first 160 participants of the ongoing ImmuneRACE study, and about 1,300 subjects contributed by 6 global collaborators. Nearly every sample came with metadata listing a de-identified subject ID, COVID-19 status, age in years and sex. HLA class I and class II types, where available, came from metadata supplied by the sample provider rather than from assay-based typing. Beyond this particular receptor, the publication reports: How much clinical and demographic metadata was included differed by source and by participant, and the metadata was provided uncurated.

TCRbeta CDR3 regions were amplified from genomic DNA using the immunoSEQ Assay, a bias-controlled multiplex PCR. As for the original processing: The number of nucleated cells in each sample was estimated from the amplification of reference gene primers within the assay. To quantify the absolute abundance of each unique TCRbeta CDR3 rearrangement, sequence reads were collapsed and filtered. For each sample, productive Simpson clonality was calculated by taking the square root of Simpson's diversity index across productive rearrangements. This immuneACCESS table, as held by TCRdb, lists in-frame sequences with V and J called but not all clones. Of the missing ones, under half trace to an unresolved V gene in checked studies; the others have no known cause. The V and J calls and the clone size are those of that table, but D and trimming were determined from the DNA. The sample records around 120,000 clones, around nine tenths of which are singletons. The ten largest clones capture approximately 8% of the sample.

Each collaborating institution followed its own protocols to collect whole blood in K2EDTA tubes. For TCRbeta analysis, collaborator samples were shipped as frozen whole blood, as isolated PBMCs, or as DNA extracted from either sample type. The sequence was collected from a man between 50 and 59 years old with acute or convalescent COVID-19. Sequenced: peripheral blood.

The CDR3: CASSYGGSAGNTIYF. The nucleotide sequence reads as follows: TGTGCCAGCAGTTACGGGGGCTCGGCTGGAAACACCATATATTTT. The chain is made from TRBV6-5 and TRBJ1-3; D gene: possibly TRBD1, on 6 matching bases. Trimming costs V 2 bases and J 2 bases, and their ends lie 10 bases apart. CDR1 MNHEY and CDR2 SVGAGI were looked up in the germline V gene. The CDR3 sequence holds 15 residues, the cysteine and phenylalanine included. Only the CDR3 DNA is retained, 45 bases long and in frame from the first base.